One sample yielded the 7 T cell receptor beta chains listed below, sequenced in a study of early stage breast cancer tumors. TCRdb's copy holds only in-frame clones and misses some; the assay was immunoSEQ multiplex PCR. The repertoire consists of 30,000 or so clones, with around 70% occurring once and the leading ten covering around 33%. Sequenced: blood. These receptors came from a person aged 45-60 years with breast cancer.

The chain is built from TRBV5-1 and TRBJ1-4; weak D call: TRBD1 (5 bases). V gave up 5 bases and J gave up 0 bases, with 11 bases separating them. The CDR3 has 15 amino acids. CDR1 and CDR2 from the germline V gene are SGHRS and YFSETQ. The CDR3 region is CASRGTVTTNEKLFF. CDR3 in DNA: TGCGCCAGCAGAGGGACCGTCACAACTAATGAAAAACTGTTTTTT.

This rearrangement joins TRBV7-9 to TRBJ2-5; TRBD1 agrees at 10 bases. Germline V gene sequence: CDR1 SEHNR, CDR2 FQNEAQ (reference sequence). The CDR3 has 17 amino acids. Unmatched junction bases numbered 14, after V lost 5 bases and J lost 5 bases. CDR3 nucleotide sequence: TGTGCCAGCAGCATCCCCGCCTCCGGGACAGGGGCCGAGACCCAGTACTTC. It yields the protein CASSIPASGTGAETQYF.

The rearrangement uses TRBV29-1 and TRBJ2-5; D gene unclear. Germline V gene sequence: CDR1 SQVTM, CDR2 ANQGSEA. Trimming took 3 bases from V and 3 from J, leaving 11 bases between them. The CDR3 extends over 13 amino acids. The CDR3 nucleotides read TGCAGCGTTGAGGGATTTTTTGAAGAGACCCAGTACTTC. This gives the protein CSVEGFFEETQYF.

The chain has TRBV18 and TRBJ2-7, with D possibly called TRBD1 or TRBD2 (5 bases each). V dropped 3 bases and J dropped 7 bases, with 13 bases sitting between them. There are 13 residues in the CDR3. Per the germline V gene, CDR1 is KGHSH and CDR2 is LQKENI. In nucleotides, the CDR3 is TGTGCCAGCTCACCGGGGACGGCTAAAGAGCAGTACTTC. Protein sequence: CASSPGTAKEQYF. The variable domain in full, completed from reference TRBV18 and TRBJ2-7, reads NAGVMQNPRHLVRRRGQEARLRCSPMKGHSHVYWYRQLPEEGLKFMVYLQKENIIDESGMPKERFSAEFPKEGPSILRIQQVVRGDSAAYFCASSPGTAKEQYFGPGTRLTVT.

J is TRBJ2-6 and V is TRBV5-1, with 9 bases fitting TRBD1. Germline CDR1 is SGHRS and CDR2 is YFSETQ. CDR3 length: 18 residues. The junction had 12 bases not matched to a gene; V was cut back by 5 bases and J by 3 bases. CDR3 nucleotide sequence: TGCGCCAGCAGTTTAGAGACACAGGGGGCGGGTGGGGCCAACGTCCTGACTTTC. Residues: CASSLETQGAGGANVLTF.

This chain joins TRBV19 and TRBJ2-3; 8 bases fit TRBD1. This CDR3 is 14 amino acids long. V lost 7 bases, J lost 3 bases, and 6 bases stayed unmatched. Germline V gives CDR1 LNHDA, CDR2 SQIVND (reference sequence). The CDR3, as DNA: TGTGCCAGTAACCCAGGGGGCGAGACAGATACGCAGTATTTT. It codes for CASNPGGETDTQYF. Full variable domain (missing parts from reference TRBV19 and TRBJ2-3): DGGITQSPKYLFRKEGQNVTLSCEQNLNHDAMYWYRQDPGQGLRLIYYSQIVNDFQKGDIAEGYSVSREKKESFPLTVTSAQKNPTAFYLCASNPGGETDTQYFGPGTRLTVL.

The chain uses TRBV5-6 and TRBJ1-2, with TRBD1 identical over 12 bases. This CDR3 has 14 residues. J was trimmed by 6 bases and V by 7 bases; bases with no gene match: 7. Germline-derived CDR1 and CDR2 are SGHDT and YYEEEE. The CDR3, as DNA: TGTGCCAGCGGCAGGGACAGGGGGCGAGATGGCTACACCTTC. This sequence encodes CASGRDRGRDGYTF.